These 28 T cell receptor beta chains originate from one sample sequenced in a study of T cells expressing NK-cell markers. TCRdb reprocessed the 5' RACE reads and reports one entry per CDR3 protein, with no DNA. Its table lists some 300,000 distinct CDR3 sequences. Material for sequencing was blood T cells: a sorted CD56 or NKG2C T cell subset, CD4+ or CD8+ T cells, or bulk PBMC T cells (not recorded which). All receptors come from a young man in good health.

The J gene is TRBJ2-1, the V gene TRBV24-1; TCRdb indicates TRBD1, and absent DNA this call remains unverified. Looked up from germline, CDR1 is KGHDR and CDR2 is SFDVKD. CDR3 length equals 15 residues. The CDR3 sequence: CATSGGGRGVAEQFF.

V gene TRBV9 combines with J gene TRBJ1-5; TCRdb designates TRBD1, a call that cannot be tested without DNA. This CDR3 is built from 15 residues. Germline loops: CDR1 SGDLS, CDR2 YYNGEE. The CDR3 reads CASSPGGSFNQPQHF.

The chain joins TRBV6-5 to TRBJ2-3. This CDR3 is built from 15 residues. Germline V gene data show CDR1 as MNHEY and CDR2 as SVGAGI. CDR3 loop: CASSYFSDGTDTQYF.

The chain uses TRBV9 and TRBJ2-3; TCRdb returns TRBD1, unconfirmable since there is no DNA. CDR3 length: 16 amino acids. Germline V gene data show CDR1 as SGDLS and CDR2 as YYNGEE. The CDR3 protein is CASSVESGYSTDTQYF.

This sequence joins TRBV10-3 and TRBJ1-5; the D gene TCRdb calls, TRBD1, cannot be checked with no DNA. The germline V gene encodes CDR1 ENHRY and CDR2 SYGVKD. CDR3 length equals 14 residues. The CDR3 is CAISEDRGTQPQHF.

The genes are TRBV6-2 or TRBV6-3 and TRBJ2-2; the TCRdb D gene call, TRBD1, has no DNA to confirm it. The CDR3 is 16 residues long. The germline V gene has CDR1 MNHEY and CDR2 SVGEGT. Here the CDR3 reads CASSYSGRGNAGELFF.

The chain has TRBV29-1 and TRBJ2-7. CDR1 is SQVTM and CDR2 is ANQGSEA in the germline V gene. The CDR3 loop spans 12 amino acids. CDR3: CSVALASHEQYF.

The rearrangement links TRBV5-1 to TRBJ2-1; TCRdb proposes TRBD2, but this gene call is untestable without DNA. This CDR3 is built from 15 residues. CDR1 is SGHRS and CDR2 is YFSETQ in the germline V gene. CDR3 residues: CACTLAGGSYNEQFF.

CDR3 sequence: CASSYFPGSIDEQYF. The chain combines TRBV6-5 with TRBJ2-7; absent DNA, TCRdb's TRBD1 call cannot be checked. The CDR3 consists of 15 residues. Germline assignment: CDR1 MNHEY and CDR2 SVGAGI.

The V call is TRBV20-1, the J call TRBJ1-2; TCRdb's assignment of TRBD1 cannot be checked, as there is no DNA. CDR1 DFQATT and CDR2 SNEGSKA come from the germline V gene (reference sequence). This CDR3 has 15 amino acids. The CDR3 loop is CSARKRGQPLYGYTF.

This chain connects TRBV5-1 to TRBJ2-1; TCRdb names TRBD2, which stays unverified in the absence of DNA. The CDR3 sequence is 15 residues long. Per germline, CDR1 SGHRS and CDR2 YFSETQ. The chain's CDR3 is CASSWGLEIYNEQFF.

The chain joins TRBV7-2 to TRBJ2-3; TCRdb lists TRBD1, though no DNA is available to test this call. CDR1 and CDR2 (germline): SGHTA, FQGNSA. This CDR3 comprises 13 residues. The chain's CDR3 is CASSRGLSRTQYF.

The rearrangement uses TRBV4-2 and TRBJ2-3; as DNA is missing, the TRBD2 call by TCRdb cannot be tested. Germline lookup yields CDR1 LGHNA and CDR2 YNFKEQ. The CDR3 contains 16 residues. This CDR3 reads CASSPRPSGITDTQYF.

This chain uses TRBV12-3 or TRBV12-4 with TRBJ2-1; TCRdb reports TRBD2, a call that lacks DNA to check it against. The CDR3 loop spans 13 amino acids. The CDR3 sequence: CASRTAGVNEQFF.

V is TRBV20-1 and J is TRBJ1-1. Germline CDR1 DFQATT, CDR2 SNEGSKA (reference sequence). This CDR3 has 13 residues. The CDR3 reads CSATLDGNTEAFF.

The chain combines TRBV5-1 with TRBJ1-1; TCRdb lists TRBD1, though no DNA is available to test this call. Germline V gene data show CDR1 as SGHRS and CDR2 as YFSETQ. The CDR3 contains 15 residues. CDR3 protein: CASSLGREKGAEAFF.

This chain links TRBV11-2 with TRBJ2-3. In germline, CDR1 is SGHAT, CDR2 FQNNGV. The CDR3 totals 17 residues. Here the CDR3 reads CASSLAVTATSTDTQYF.

V and J are TRBV12-3 or TRBV12-4 and TRBJ2-1; the TRBD2 assignment by TCRdb is unverifiable without DNA. The CDR3 runs to 15 residues. The CDR3: CASTPGLAGGNEQFF.

The gene calls are TRBV12-3 or TRBV12-4 and TRBJ1-4; TCRdb designates TRBD1, a call that cannot be tested without DNA. The CDR3 sequence is 13 residues long. This chain's CDR3 is CASSSSTGTGLFF.

The genes are TRBV5-1 and TRBJ1-1. This CDR3 is 13 amino acids long. From germline, CDR1 is SGHRS and CDR2 YFSETQ. CDR3 protein: CASSFNFKGEAFF.

This chain uses TRBV12-3 or TRBV12-4 with TRBJ2-1; TCRdb selects TRBD2, and the lack of DNA leaves this call unchecked. The CDR3 consists of 19 residues. The CDR3 sequence is CASRLGRTSGRWGYNEQFF.

The chain has TRBV7-9 and TRBJ1-1. Germline values: CDR1 SEHNR, CDR2 FQNEAQ (reference sequence). The CDR3 covers 14 residues. The CDR3 region is CASGRAEMNTEAFF.

The chain uses TRBV5-4 and TRBJ2-5. CDR1 and CDR2 from the germline V gene are SGHNT and YYREEE (reference sequence). CDR3 length equals 14 residues. The CDR3 here is CASSLAGAQETQYF.

V is TRBV20-1 and J is TRBJ2-1. The CDR3 length is 14 residues. The germline V gene has CDR1 DFQATT and CDR2 SNEGSKA (reference sequence). The CDR3: CSAILTRSHNEQFF.

This chain joins TRBV29-1 and TRBJ2-3; TCRdb designates TRBD1, a call that cannot be tested without DNA. CDR1 and CDR2 (germline): SQVTM, ANQGSEA. The CDR3 has 14 residues. Here the CDR3 reads CSVEVVGVGDTQYF.

The chain joins TRBV12-3 or TRBV12-4 to TRBJ2-5; TCRdb picks TRBD2, but there is no DNA to check that call. The CDR3 sequence is 16 residues long. CDR3 residues: CASSFGSLAGQETQYF.

Here the CDR3 reads CSANPPGLATGELFF. The genes are TRBV20-1 and TRBJ2-2; the D call of TRBD2 rests on TCRdb alone, since no DNA is present to check it. The CDR3 sequence is 15 residues long. CDR1 and CDR2 (germline): DFQATT, SNEGSKA (reference sequence).

CDR3 loop: CSVIAGATNEKLFF. The rearrangement joins TRBV29-1 to TRBJ1-4; TCRdb's D call, TRBD1, is unchecked because there is no DNA. This CDR3 is built from 14 residues. CDR1 and CDR2 (germline): SQVTM, ANQGSEA.